Shown below are 15 T cell receptor beta chains from a single sample sequenced in a study of monozygotic twins with inflammatory bowel disease. From the 5' RACE reads, TCRdb lists one entry per CDR3 protein and no DNA. The table lists roughly 320,000 distinct CDR3 sequences, with 5.5% to 6.5% in the top ten. Material for sequencing was blood. Receptors were obtained from a human donor with ulcerative colitis or Crohn's disease, or a healthy co-twin of an affected twin (not recorded which).

This chain joins TRBV27 and TRBJ2-3; without DNA, the TCRdb call of TRBD2 cannot be checked. CDR1 and CDR2 (germline): MNHEY, SMNVEV (reference sequence). CDR3 length: 20 amino acids. CDR3 protein: CASRDGTSGRFYHSTDTQYF.

This chain uses TRBV5-1 with TRBJ2-5; the D gene TCRdb calls, TRBD2, cannot be checked with no DNA. Germline V gives CDR1 SGHRS, CDR2 YFSETQ. The CDR3 is 14 residues long. CDR3 loop: CASSLVGRLETQYF.

The chain couples TRBV7-2 to TRBJ2-1; without DNA, the TCRdb call of TRBD2 cannot be checked. In germline, CDR1 is SGHTA, CDR2 FQGNSA. The CDR3 covers 16 residues. This CDR3 reads CASSLGDRRTSGEQFF.

This chain joins TRBV10-3 and TRBJ1-1; TCRdb reports TRBD1, a call that lacks DNA to check it against. The germline V gene has CDR1 ENHRY and CDR2 SYGVKD. The CDR3 extends over 14 amino acids. CDR3 loop: CAIRGQTTNTEAFF.

This chain joins TRBV11-2 and TRBJ1-1; absent DNA, TCRdb's TRBD1 call cannot be checked. Germline V gene lookup returns CDR1 SGHAT and CDR2 FQNNGV. The CDR3 has 11 amino acids. CDR3 region: CASSLGGEAFF.

This chain uses TRBV28 with TRBJ2-5. The CDR3 has 13 amino acids. Per the germline V gene, CDR1 is MDHEN and CDR2 is SYDVKM. This CDR3 is CASSFASAETQYF.

The chain carries TRBV4-3 and TRBJ2-1; TCRdb's D call, TRBD2, is unchecked because there is no DNA. The CDR3 consists of 16 residues. Germline assignment: CDR1 LGHNA and CDR2 YSLEER. The CDR3 reads CASSQRAAGGYNEQFF.

This chain links TRBV5-6 with TRBJ1-5. The CDR3 is 17 amino acids. Germline lookup yields CDR1 SGHDT and CDR2 YYEEEE. The CDR3 loop reads CASSSFITLGTYQPQHF.

This chain uses TRBV30 with TRBJ1-1. Germline assignment: CDR1 GTSNPN and CDR2 SVGIG (reference sequence). The CDR3 loop spans 12 amino acids. CDR3 residues: CAWSTATTEAFF.

V gene TRBV7-9 combines with J gene TRBJ2-4; TCRdb's D call of TRBD2 is untestable without DNA. CDR3 length: 14 amino acids. The V gene's germline CDR1 is SEHNR and CDR2 FQNEAQ (reference sequence). The CDR3 loop is CASSPRGEANIQYF.

The rearrangement uses TRBV7-9 and TRBJ1-1. CDR1 is SEHNR and CDR2 is FQNEAQ in the germline V gene (reference sequence). The CDR3 extends over 16 amino acids. The CDR3: CASSGYGGVSNAEAFF.

The V gene is TRBV7-8, the J gene TRBJ2-7; there is no DNA to check the TCRdb D call of TRBD2. The CDR3 covers 15 residues. The germline V gene encodes CDR1 SGHVS and CDR2 FQNEAQ. This chain's CDR3 is CASSFYPDSTYEQYF. Drawing the rest from reference TRBV7-8 and TRBJ2-7, the complete variable domain is GAGVSQSPRYKVAKRGQDVALRCDPISGHVSLFWYQQALGQGPEFLTYFQNEAQLDKSGLPSDRFFAERPEGSVSTLKIQRTQQEDSAVYLCASSFYPDSTYEQYFGPGTRLTVT.

The chain has TRBV28 and TRBJ2-2; checking the TCRdb D call of TRBD2 is not possible without DNA. The CDR3 length is 13 residues. Germline loops: CDR1 MDHEN, CDR2 SYDVKM. CDR3 in amino acids: CASMLAPTGELFF.

This chain's CDR3 is CASSLRQTKETQYF. The rearrangement joins TRBV12-3 or TRBV12-4 to TRBJ2-5; checking the TCRdb D call of TRBD1 is not possible without DNA. The CDR3 is 14 residues long.

The chain has TRBV5-1 and TRBJ2-3. Germline V CDR1 and CDR2: SGHRS, YFSETQ. This CDR3 region has 14 residues. The CDR3 protein is CASSLGHSTDTQYF.